This T cell receptor beta chain was recorded in a study of blood T cell repertoires in COVID-19 (TCRdb year 2020). The study in broad terms: Collaborator samples came from the United States, Italy and Spain and covered acute and convalescent phases of COVID-19. Where available, HLA class I and class II types were taken from metadata supplied by the sample provider and were not determined by assay-based typing. Sample metadata almost always included a de-identified subject ID, COVID-19 status, age in years and sex. The material from the prospective study consisted of cDNA or gDNA derived from T cells, B-cell-depleted T cells, or PBMCs. The repertoires were released in a freely available public database meant as a resource for research on the immune response to SARS-CoV-2. Subjects who had been exposed to COVID-19, were actively infected with it, or had recovered from it provided the deeply sampled blood TCRbeta repertoires that made up the dataset. Samples were obtained from the ongoing ImmuneRACE study (first 160 participants) and from over 1,000 subjects provided by 6 global collaborators.

Concerning this clone: Its antigen has not been determined. There are no base qualities to consult, and no much larger clone falls within one base.

TCRbeta CDR3 regions were amplified from genomic DNA by means of the immunoSEQ Assay, a bias-controlled multiplex PCR. In the paper's pipeline: The number of nucleated cells in each sample was estimated from the amplification of reference gene primers within the assay. To quantify the absolute abundance of each unique TCRbeta CDR3 rearrangement, sequence reads were collapsed and filtered. Productive Simpson clonality was computed per sample as the square root of Simpson's diversity index over productive rearrangements. Sourced from immuneACCESS, this table was stored by TCRdb with only in-frame sequences that have V and J called. A share of the clones is absent; for the studies checked, an unresolved V gene accounts for under half, and the remainder has no known explanation. V and J calls plus clone size are reproduced from that table; the DNA served to infer D and trimming. The table for this sample lists more than 250,000 clones; approximately 80% of them were counted only once. The ten most abundant clones make up 7.5% to 9% of the sample.

On the study overall, not on this receptor specifically: The amount of clinical and demographic metadata varied by source and participant and was provided uncurated.

Collaborating institutions collected whole blood in K2EDTA tubes following their own protocols. For TCRbeta analysis, collaborators shipped samples as frozen whole blood, isolated PBMCs, or DNA extracted from either of those sample types. CDR1 and CDR2 were assigned from the germline V gene (reference sequence) as WNHNN and SYGVQD. From cysteine to phenylalanine, the CDR3 is 12 amino acids long. This entry keeps only the CDR3 DNA: 36 bases, framed from base 1. The V end loses 0 bases and the J end loses 8 bases, and a stretch of 7 bases separates them. The rearranged segments are TRBV10-1 and TRBJ1-2; the D segment cannot be called with confidence. The specimen was peripheral blood. The clonotype comes from a human donor in a cohort sampled during active COVID-19. The CDR3 protein is CASSESGRGYTF. The nucleotides read TGCGCCAGCAGTGAGTCTGGCAGGGGCTACACCTTC.